This TCR beta chain was obtained from a study of tumor and adjacent non-tumor tissue in lung cancer. Study-wide context: Patients comprised roughly 12 adenocarcinoma, a couple of squamous cell carcinoma and 1 small cell lung cancer. On average, productive TCRbeta reads reached 4 million to 4.5 million per sample. The patients, 10 or so men and 4 or 5 women, were about 31 to 80 with stage I to III disease. Whole-study findings and limits: Significantly higher TCR diversity was found in tumor than normal lung.

A note on this clonotype: The antigen is unknown. One end of the junction does not line up with germline, which may come from a read error.

Germline-derived CDR1 and CDR2 are SGHNT and YENEEA. This CDR3 is 13 amino acids long. No cell sorting was done before RNA was extracted from the tissue. The library came from three nested PCR rounds adapted from ARM-PCR protocols. TCRdb reanalysed the multiplex PCR reads using MiXCR and keeps one entry per CDR3 protein. The data contain under 250,000 distinct CDR3 sequences, less than 80% of them singletons. The sequenced sample consisted of lung tumor tissue. This TCR was recovered from a man aged 55-75 years with non-small cell lung cancer. The chain has TRBV11-3 and TRBJ2-1; D gene uncertain. CDR3 bases: TGTGGCAGCAGCTTACTAAGAGTAAATGAGCAGTTCTTC. It is translated as CGSSLLRVNEQFF.